This TCR beta chain comes out of a study of control samples from healthy donors and cancer patients. J was trimmed by 8 bases and V by 4 bases; bases with no gene match: 15. Germline V gene lookup returns CDR1 MNHEY and CDR2 SVGEGT. The CDR3 extends over 16 amino acids. The table came from immunoSEQ multiplex PCR; TCRdb's copy has only in-frame clones and leaves some out. Among 45,000 to 60,000 clones listed, 85% to 95% were seen once. The source of this sequence is a man aged 25 to 45 in good health. The rearrangement links TRBV6-2 or TRBV6-3 to TRBJ2-3; 7 positions match TRBD2. The sequenced sample consisted of blood. CDR3 nucleotides: TGTGCCAGCAGTTCCCTAGGCGAGGGAGGGCCGGGTACGCAGTATTTT. Amino acid sequence: CASSSLGEGGPGTQYF.